These 7 T cell receptor beta chains came from one sample sequenced in a study of shared clonotypes between healthy human individuals. The assay was immunoSEQ multiplex PCR, and TCRdb's table has in-frame clones only and misses some. The data hold roughly 1,000,000 clones, with more than 75% observed a single time. Sequencing input: memory CD4+ T cells from PBMCs. As to subset: CD45RA-negative fraction. These receptors were taken from a man in his late teens or twenties in good health. Some clones in this sample may be carry-over from other donors' samples.

Ten or more counts support this clone. The rearrangement links TRBV12-2 to TRBJ1-4. TRBV12-2 is flagged as a pseudogene. This CDR3 is 15 amino acids long. CDR3 protein: CASRLALGGNEKLFF. DNA for the CDR3: TGTGCAAGTCGCTTAGCGCTTGGGGGTAATGAAAAACTGTTTTTT.

The chain carries TRBV28 and TRBJ2-1; 9 bases are shared with TRBD2. The V gene's germline CDR1 is MDHEN and CDR2 SYDVKM. Trimming took 6 bases from V and 7 from J; bases not matched to a gene: 13. This CDR3 spans 16 amino acids. CDR3 sequence reads: CASSPFGSGRLNEQFF. In nucleotides, the CDR3 is TGTGCCAGCAGCCCTTTTGGGAGCGGGAGGCTGAATGAGCAGTTCTTC.

The chain carries TRBV4-2 and TRBJ2-4; 9 nucleotides match TRBD1. Unmatched junction bases numbered 0, after V lost 3 bases and J lost 6 bases. Germline assignment: CDR1 LGHNA and CDR2 YNFKEQ. The CDR3 has 13 amino acids. The CDR3 DNA is TGTGCCAGCAGCCAGACAGGGGGAAACATTCAGTACTTC. It encodes CASSQTGGNIQYF.

V and J are TRBV7-6 and TRBJ1-1; D may be TRBD1 (6 bases). The CDR3 extends over 13 amino acids. In germline, CDR1 is SGHVS, CDR2 FNYEAQ. Trimming took off 5 bases at V and 6 bases at J, with 13 bases between the two ends. CDR3 DNA: TGTGCCAGCAGCACGAGAAGGGGGGCTGAAGCTTTCTTT. It codes for CASSTRRGAEAFF.

This clone has just a few counts. The V gene is TRBV11-2, the J gene TRBJ2-7; D is perhaps TRBD1 or TRBD2 (6 bases each). The CDR3 runs to 14 residues. From germline, CDR1 is SGHAT and CDR2 FQNNGV. V shed 3 bases and J shed 4 bases, with 13 bases lying between them. The CDR3 DNA reads as TGTGCCAGCAGCTTTACCCGGGGGCTTTACGAGCAGTACTTC. Translated, it gives CASSFTRGLYEQYF.

The chain couples TRBV29-1 to TRBJ1-2; no clear D gene. CDR3 length: 12 residues. CDR1 SQVTM and CDR2 ANQGSEA come from the germline V gene. Trimming left V 6 bases short and J 3 bases short, with 11 bases between. The CDR3 sequence is CSVAERDYGYTF. The CDR3 coding sequence is TGCAGCGTCGCGGAGAGGGACTATGGCTACACCTTC.

V and J are TRBV7-9 and TRBJ2-2; the D gene could be TRBD1 or TRBD2 (6 bases each). Germline values: CDR1 SEHNR, CDR2 FQNEAQ (reference sequence). Trimming removed 2 bases at V and 5 bases at J, with 15 bases between. The CDR3 length is 16 residues. The CDR3 here is CASSLSGAGRTGELFF. In DNA, the CDR3 is TGTGCCAGCAGCTTATCGGGGGCCGGGCGTACCGGGGAGCTGTTTTTT. The entire variable domain, with the rest obtained from reference TRBV7-9 and TRBJ2-2, is as follows: DTGVSQNPRHKITKRGQNVTFRCDPISEHNRLYWYRQTLGQGPEFLTYFQNEAQLEKSRLLSDRFSAERPKGSFSTLEIQRTEQGDSAMYLCASSLSGAGRTGELFFGEGSRLTVL.